This paragraph reports one TCR beta chain. Its matching antigen is unknown. The junction shows a germline mismatch at one end, possibly a read error. This entry belongs to a study of breast tumors, draining lymph nodes, adjacent tissues. Points from the study as a whole: Findings are consistent with lymph node origin and intratumoral expansion of most tumor T cells. The lymph node origin of tumor T cells was framed as consistent with a hypothesis, not demonstrated. Luminal-like breast cancer showed significantly greater tumor-nontumor repertoire similarity than basal-like breast cancer did. Tumors had less TCR diversity than lymph nodes, more than nontumor tissue.

Samples came from axillary lymph nodes draining the breast cancer. Germline lookup yields CDR1 DFQATT and CDR2 SNEGSKA (reference sequence). The CDR3 has 16 residues. TCRdb recomputed calls from the multiplex PCR reads with MiXCR, one row per CDR3 protein. This sample has around 300,000 distinct CDR3 sequences, with 30% found just once. V usage is TRBV20-1 and J usage is TRBJ2-7, with 7 bases matching TRBD2. What was sequenced was axillary lymph node tissue. This clonotype was obtained from a female donor with breast cancer. Some clones in this sample may be carry-over from other donors' samples. CDR3 in DNA: TGCAGTGCTAGCCGGCTAGCGGTACTAAGCTCCTACGAGCAGTGCTTC. Its translation is CSASRLAVLSSYEQCF.